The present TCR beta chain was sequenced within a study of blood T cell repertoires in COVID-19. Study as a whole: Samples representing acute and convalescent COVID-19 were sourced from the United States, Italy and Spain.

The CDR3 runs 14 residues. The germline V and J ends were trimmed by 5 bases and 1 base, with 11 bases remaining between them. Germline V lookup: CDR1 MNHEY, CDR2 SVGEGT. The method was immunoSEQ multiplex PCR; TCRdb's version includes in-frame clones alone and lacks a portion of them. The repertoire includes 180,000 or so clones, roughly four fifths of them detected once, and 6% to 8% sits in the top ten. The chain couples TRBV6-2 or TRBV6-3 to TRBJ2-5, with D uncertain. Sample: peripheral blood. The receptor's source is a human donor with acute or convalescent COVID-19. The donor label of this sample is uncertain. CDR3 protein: CASSPRSFQETQYF. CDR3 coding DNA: TGTGCCAGCAGTCCCCGGAGCTTCCAAGAGACCCAGTACTTC.